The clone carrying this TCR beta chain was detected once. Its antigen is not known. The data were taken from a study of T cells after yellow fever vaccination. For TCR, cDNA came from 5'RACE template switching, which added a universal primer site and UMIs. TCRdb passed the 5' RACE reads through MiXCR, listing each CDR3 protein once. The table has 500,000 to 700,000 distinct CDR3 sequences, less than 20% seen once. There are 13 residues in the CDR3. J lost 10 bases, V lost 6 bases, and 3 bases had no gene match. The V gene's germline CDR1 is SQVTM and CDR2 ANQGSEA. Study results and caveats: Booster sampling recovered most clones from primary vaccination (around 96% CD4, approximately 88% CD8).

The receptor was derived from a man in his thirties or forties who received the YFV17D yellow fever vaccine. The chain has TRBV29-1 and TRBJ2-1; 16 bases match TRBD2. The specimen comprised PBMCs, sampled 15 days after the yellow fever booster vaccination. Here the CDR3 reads CSVGTSGRDEQFF. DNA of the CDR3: TGCAGCGTCGGGACTAGCGGGAGGGACGAGCAGTTCTTC.